What follows is one TCR beta chain and its context. Antigen: not known. Treatment noted: oral pan-JAK inhibitor, 5-10 mg twice daily. Both peripheral blood and punch biopsies of lesional scalp skin were obtained from patients who had alopecia areata. cDNA reverse transcribed from extracted RNA served as the sequencing template. The protocol was immunoSEQ multiplex PCR, while the TCRdb copy is restricted to in-frame clones and leaves out a portion. The top ten clones hold approximately 3.5% of a sample with some 200,000 clones, roughly three fifths of them seen once. The data stem from a study of CD8+ T cells in alopecia areata. General observations from the study: An increase in clonality over normal scalp was evident in lesional scalp, especially alopecia totalis/universalis. Tofacitinib significantly brought down scalp clonality and expanded CD8+ clones among top 100. Mice showed clearer TCR sharing than patients did, a gap that was possibly HLA-related.

Sample: CD4+ T cells sorted from blood, taken at week 4, from a patient treated with tofacitinib. The TCR sequence derives from a human donor with alopecia areata.

The DNA of the CDR3 is TGTGCTCACAGTCTCCAAGAGACCCAGTACTTC. It yields the protein CAHSLQETQYF. The J gene is TRBJ2-5, the V gene TRBV30; D remains ambiguous. The CDR3 totals 11 residues. Germline CDR1 GTSNPN, CDR2 SVGIG (reference sequence).